This T cell receptor (beta chain) came from a study of blood T cell repertoires in COVID-19. Study overall: Some COVID-19 samples were acute and others convalescent; all came from the United States, Italy and Spain.

Germline V CDR1 and CDR2: ENHRY, SYGVKD. This CDR3 has 17 amino acids. Trimming cost V 0 bases and J 3 bases, with 17 bases left between them. This clone was observed a single time. The data were produced by immunoSEQ multiplex PCR, yet TCRdb's version contains in-frame clones alone and is incomplete. Of approximately 400,000 clones in the sample, roughly 90% were seen once. The sample was peripheral blood. The TCR was taken from a man in his forties with acute or convalescent COVID-19. This chain joins TRBV10-3 and TRBJ1-2, with D uncertain. The CDR3 coding sequence is TGTGCCATCAGTGAGTCGTTGGGAGGGCGTCACGACTATGGCTACACCTTC. Encoded protein: CAISESLGGRHDYGYTF.